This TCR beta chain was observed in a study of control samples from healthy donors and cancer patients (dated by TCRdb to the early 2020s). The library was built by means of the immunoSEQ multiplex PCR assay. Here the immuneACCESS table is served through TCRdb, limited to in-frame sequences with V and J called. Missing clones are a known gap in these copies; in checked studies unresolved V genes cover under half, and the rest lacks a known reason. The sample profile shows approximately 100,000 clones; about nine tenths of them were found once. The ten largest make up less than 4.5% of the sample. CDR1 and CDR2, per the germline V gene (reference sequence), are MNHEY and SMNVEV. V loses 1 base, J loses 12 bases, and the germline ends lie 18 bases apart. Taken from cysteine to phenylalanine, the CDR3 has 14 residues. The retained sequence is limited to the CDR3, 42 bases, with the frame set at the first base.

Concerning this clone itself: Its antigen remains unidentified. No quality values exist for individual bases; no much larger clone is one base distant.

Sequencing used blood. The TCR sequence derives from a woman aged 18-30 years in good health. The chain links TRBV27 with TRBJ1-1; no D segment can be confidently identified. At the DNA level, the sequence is TGTGCCAGCAGTTTATTGGGTGGGCGATGGATCACTTTCTTT. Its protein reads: CASSLLGGRWITFF.